This paragraph reports one T cell receptor (beta chain). These data originate in a study of blood T cell repertoires in COVID-19. Study in general: There were acute and convalescent COVID-19 samples, and they came from the United States, Italy and Spain. T cells, B-cell-depleted T cells, or PBMCs supplied cDNA or gDNA.

As handled by the study authors: Amplification of reference gene primers provided the estimated nucleated cell counts. Only in-frame clones appear in the TCRdb table, and some are missing; sequencing was by immunoSEQ multiplex PCR. V and J calls and clone size are those listed in that table; D and trimming were worked out from the DNA. The sample includes a few hundred thousand clones, roughly 88% of them seen just once. The sequenced material came from peripheral blood. The TCR was taken from a woman between 25 and 40 years old with acute or convalescent COVID-19.

The chain's CDR3 is CATSESWGAEAFF. CDR3 coding DNA: TGTGCCACCAGTGAGTCGTGGGGGGCTGAAGCTTTCTTT. The rearrangement uses TRBV24-1 and TRBJ1-1; possibly TRBD1 for D (5 bases). The CDR3 runs 13 residues. The V gene lost 4 bases and the J gene lost 6 bases, with 11 bases spanning the gap. CDR1 and CDR2 (germline): KGHDR, SFDVKD.